This TCR beta chain was profiled in a study of blood T cell repertoires in COVID-19. At the level of the study: Acute and convalescent COVID-19 samples came from the United States, Italy and Spain. Sample material is recorded as cDNA or gDNA derived from T cells, B-cell-depleted T cells, or PBMCs.

This CDR3 is built from 15 residues. Per germline, CDR1 LNHDA and CDR2 SQIVND (reference sequence). Trimming stripped 7 bases from V and 1 base from J, with 17 bases between. This clone came up a few times. As processed by the authors: Amplification of reference gene primers was used by the study to estimate nucleated cell counts. This table comes from immunoSEQ multiplex PCR, and its TCRdb copy is limited to in-frame clones, with some not included. Clonal size and the V and J genes are those of that table, whereas D and trimming came from the DNA. The profile covers 100,000 to 120,000 clones, with about 75% appearing a single time and roughly a fifth taken by the ten largest.

Sequencing input: peripheral blood. J is TRBJ2-7 and V is TRBV19; D possibly corresponds to TRBD2 (5 bases). The receptor's source is a woman in her sixties or seventies with acute or convalescent COVID-19. For the CDR3, the DNA is TGTGCCAGTACCCCGGACTTCCGTCCATCCTACGAGCAGTACTTC. It translates to CASTPDFRPSYEQYF.